One T cell receptor beta chain is described in this entry. The antigen remains unidentified. CDR1 and CDR2 from the germline V gene are LGHNA and YSLEER. This CDR3 is built from 17 residues. The V and J ends lost 3 bases and 0 bases, in that order; junction bases with no gene match: 4. This sample is part of a study of CD8+ T cells in alopecia areata. For the study at large: Administration of oral tofacitinib to treated patients was at 5 to 10 mg twice daily. Study-level findings and limits: Elevated clonality characterized lesional scalp relative to normal scalp, particularly in alopecia totalis/universalis.

It was cDNA, reverse transcribed from extracted RNA, that served as the sequencing template. Data came from immunoSEQ multiplex PCR; TCRdb stores just in-frame clones and leaves some out. This table has roughly 97,000 clones, 41% appearing once. The source is a human donor with alopecia areata. The sequencing sample was made of CD4+ T cells sorted from blood. The chain couples TRBV4-3 to TRBJ2-5; 13 bases agree with TRBD2. CDR3 nucleotide sequence: TGCGCCAGCAGCCAGCAACTAGCGGGGGGGTACCAAGAGACCCAGTACTTC. Its translation: CASSQQLAGGYQETQYF.